The T cell receptor beta chain under discussion was sequenced for a study of shared clonotypes between healthy human individuals. The CDR3 has 16 amino acids. The V gene's germline CDR1 is SEHNR and CDR2 FQNEAQ (reference sequence). The V end was cut by 5 bases, the J end by 2 bases, with 19 bases between. Terminally differentiated effector memory CD45RA+ cells were excluded from the naive CD8 cells, which were CD45RO-negative and positively selected for CCR7. Per sorted-subset replicate PCR, input was 200 to 250 ng DNA, representing about 29,000 T cell genomes. In the source study's methods: Junction-only sequences without quality scores were provided by ImmunoSEQ, so filtering was different. The repertoire was sequenced with immunoSEQ multiplex PCR; TCRdb's copy has only in-frame clones and lacks some. The D gene and trimming were derived from the DNA, and the V and J assignments and clone size from that table. The sample holds roughly 2 million clones; around 96% are singletons and the top ten take about 1.1%.

This sequence joins TRBV7-9 and TRBJ2-7; TRBD1 might be the D (6 bases). The source of this sequence is a man younger than 30 in good health. Sequencing was done on a sample of naive CD8+ T cells sorted from blood. The CDR3 protein is CASSAREGQKPYEQYF. Here the CDR3 DNA reads TGTGCCAGCAGCGCACGAGAGGGACAAAAACCCTACGAGCAGTACTTC.